The entry that follows covers one T cell receptor beta chain sequence. Method: immunoSEQ multiplex PCR; TCRdb's copy keeps in-frame clones and lacks some. The repertoire holds around 130,000 clones, with 90% to 95% as singletons. There are 20 residues in the CDR3. Germline CDR1 is MNHEY and CDR2 is SVGEGT. Trimming pared 2 bases from V and 5 bases from J, leaving 25 bases between. These data originate in a study of control samples from healthy donors and cancer patients. The specimen was PBMCs. The chain links TRBV6-2 or TRBV6-3 to TRBJ1-6; D is possibly TRBD1 (6 bases). This sequence originates from a man aged 50-59 years with head and neck cancer. Here the CDR3 DNA reads TGTGCCAGCAGTTACGCCCCGAGCTATTGGGGACAAAAGAATAATTCACCCCTCCACTTT. Translated: CASSYAPSYWGQKNNSPLHF.